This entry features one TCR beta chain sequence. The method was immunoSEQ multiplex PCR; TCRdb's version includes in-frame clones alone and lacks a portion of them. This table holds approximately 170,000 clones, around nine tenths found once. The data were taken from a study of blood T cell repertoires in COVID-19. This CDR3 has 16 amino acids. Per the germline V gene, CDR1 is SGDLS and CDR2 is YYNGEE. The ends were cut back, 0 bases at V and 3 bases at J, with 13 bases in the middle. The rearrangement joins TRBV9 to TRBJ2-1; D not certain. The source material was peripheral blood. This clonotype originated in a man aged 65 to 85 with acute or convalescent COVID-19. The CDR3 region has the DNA TGTGCCAGCAGCGTAGGTGGTTTTAGTGTCTACAATGAGCAGTTCTTC. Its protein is CASSVGGFSVYNEQFF.